This T cell receptor (beta chain) came from a study of Ad26.COV2.S vaccination and SARS-CoV-2 variants (dated by TCRdb to the early 2020s). Turning to the overall study: Vaccine-arm donors were drawn from COV1001, a multicentre, randomized, double-blind, placebo-controlled phase I-IIa trial of Ad26.COV2.S in healthy adults. Blinding of investigators to trial group allocation was maintained during experiments and outcome assessment. Ad26.COV2.S was administered intramuscularly at a dose of 5x10^10 or 1x10^11 viral particles, either as one shot or as two shots given 56 days apart. Trial participants were randomized into five groups of five, in which low-dose or high-dose Ad26.COV2.S was given once or twice, or placebo was given on both occasions. Sequencing of the TCRbeta repertoire served to evaluate the specificity and breadth of SARS-CoV-2-reactive T cell receptors following Ad26.COV2.S vaccination. A total of 32 samples were included in the TCR-sequenced set, comprising roughly 19 Ad26.COV2.S vaccine recipients, 5 placebo recipients and 8 SARS-CoV-2 convalescent individuals. General conclusions and limits of the study: The study lacked the statistical power to compare responses across vaccine doses or regimens. The authors noted that total T cell responses may have been underestimated by the TCR breadth and depth analyses. Higher spike-specific TCR breadth was observed in Ad26.COV2.S recipients than in placebo recipients (P = 0.0014). Non-spike TCR breadth was comparable between vaccine and placebo recipients, consistent with the vaccine containing only spike. After vaccination, substantial breadth of spike-specific CD8+ and CD4+ T cell responses was reported.

To note about this clone: What antigen it recognizes has not been identified. Base qualities were left out, and no much larger clone turns up one base away.

The V end gives up 0 bases and the J end 1 base, leaving 2 bases in the junction not matched to a gene. The CDR3 contains 16 residues, cysteine and phenylalanine counted. CDR3 DNA is the only sequence kept; it has 48 bases, read in frame from the first base. The germline V gene (reference sequence) gives CDR1 as LGHDT and CDR2 as YNNKEL. The immunoSEQ Assay was used to sequence TCRbeta CDR3 regions. After extraction, genomic DNA underwent amplification by bias-controlled multiplex PCR, followed by high-throughput sequencing. The authors' pipeline ran thus. Collapsing and filtering of sequences were performed to quantify the absolute abundance of each unique TCRbeta CDR3 region. T cell fraction was estimated by normalization of TCRbeta template counts to usable DNA, with usable DNA being measured through amplification of reference genes present in all nucleated cells. Repertoire TCRs were annotated as SARS-CoV-2-specific by exact matching of V gene, CDR3 amino acid sequence and J gene to a known reactive TCR set. The reference SARS-CoV-2 TCR set came from MIRA and was filtered for enrichment in COVID-19-positive ImmuneCODE repertoires, removing public or cross-reactive TCRs. Drawing on the MIRA antigens, annotated TCRs were analysed further at the level of specific ORF or position within ORF. Breadth was defined as annotated unique rearrangements over total unique productive rearrangements; depth was the summed frequency of those rearrangements. Group comparisons of TCR breadth used two-sided Wilcoxon rank-sum tests. TCRdb mirrors the immuneACCESS table, restricted to in-frame sequences. Some clones are absent from its copies; in checked studies, under half trace to an unresolved V gene, and the reason for the others is unknown. V, J and clone size are taken as reported in that table, and D and trimming were inferred from the DNA itself. This sample is represented by 300,000 to 500,000 clones; about nine tenths of them were singletons. Jointly, the top ten make up 3.5% of the sample.

According to the study, the label for this sample's treatment or condition signals: roughly 20 received Ad26.COV2.S at low or high dose, single or two shots; five or six received placebo; per-sample allocation not given. For vaccine and placebo recipients, repertoires were sequenced using samples collected on day 63 after the first injection. In Cohort 1b, 25 or so adults aged 18-55 years were enrolled at a single site in Boston, USA, between 29 July and 7 August 2020. Ad26.COV2.S consisted of a replication-incompetent adenovirus type 26 vector by which a prefusion-stabilized SARS-CoV-2 spike protein from the original Wuhan strain was expressed.

Here the sequenced sample was peripheral blood, taken in a trial of Ad26.COV2.S vaccine versus placebo. The clonotype was recovered from a person between 18 and 59 years old who received the Ad26.COV2.S COVID-19 vaccine or a placebo. Here the chain combines TRBV3-1 (or the pseudogene TRBV3-2) and TRBJ2-3; the central 9 bases match TRBD2. The DNA sequence follows: TGTGCCAGCAGCCAAGATCCTAGCGGGGGCACAGATACGCAGTATTTT. The resulting protein is CASSQDPSGGTDTQYF.